This T cell receptor (beta chain) was captured in a study of T cell repertoires in cytomegalovirus infection. The overall study: The study used recently identified HLA-C-restricted and well-studied HLA-B-restricted CMV epitopes. TCR beta signatures that were public indicated CMV infection and matching HLA type.

TCRdb ran MiXCR on the reads and lists one entry per CDR3 protein. The table includes some 560,000 distinct CDR3 sequences, about 39% detected once. This clonotype has only a few counts. Antigen: not known. Broader study findings: Cumulative public TCR beta family frequency identified CMV carriers with the relevant HLA. Clonotypes of TCR beta that were HLA-C-restricted and CMV-specific dominated the ex vivo response.

The receptor was isolated from a human donor in good health (CMV status not recorded). Some clones in this sample may be carry-over from other donors' samples. Source: cultured PBMCs, taken from culture after CMV antigen stimulation.

The CDR3 DNA reads as TGTGCCAGCAGTCGCGACAGGGTCCTGTACTTC. This sequence encodes CASSRDRVLYF. The chain is built from TRBV6-1 and TRBJ2-7; 7 nucleotides line up with TRBD1. Unmatched junction bases numbered 7, after V lost 5 bases and J lost 12 bases. This CDR3 has 11 amino acids. The germline V gene has CDR1 MNHNS and CDR2 SASEGT.